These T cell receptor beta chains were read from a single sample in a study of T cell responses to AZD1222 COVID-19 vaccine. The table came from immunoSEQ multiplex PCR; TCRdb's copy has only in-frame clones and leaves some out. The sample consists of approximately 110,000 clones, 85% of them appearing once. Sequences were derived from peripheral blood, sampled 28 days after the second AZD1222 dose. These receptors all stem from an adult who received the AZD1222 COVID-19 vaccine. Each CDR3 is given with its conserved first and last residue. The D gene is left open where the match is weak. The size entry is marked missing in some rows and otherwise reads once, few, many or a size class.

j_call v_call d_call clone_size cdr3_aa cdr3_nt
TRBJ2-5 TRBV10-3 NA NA CAISEAELGAKETQYF TGTGCCATCAGTGAGGCGGAATTAGGAGCAAAAGAGACCCAGTACTTC
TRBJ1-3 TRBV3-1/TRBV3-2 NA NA CASSQDWSGNTIYF TGTGCCAGCAGCCAAGATTGGAGTGGAAACACCATATATTTT
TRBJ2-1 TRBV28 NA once CASSSGEQFF TGTGCCAGCAGTTCGGGCGAGCAGTTCTTC
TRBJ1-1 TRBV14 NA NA CASSQDLNTEAFF TGTGCCAGCAGCCAAGATTTAAACACTGAAGCTTTCTTT
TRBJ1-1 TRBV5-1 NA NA CASSQPGGTEAFF TGCGCCAGCAGCCAGCCGGGGGGAACTGAAGCTTTCTTT
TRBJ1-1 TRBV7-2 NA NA CASSRGMNTEAFF TGTGCCAGCAGCCGGGGTATGAACACTGAAGCTTTCTTT
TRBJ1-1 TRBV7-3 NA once CASSLGVTEAFF TGTGCCAGCAGCTTAGGGGTTACTGAAGCTTTCTTT
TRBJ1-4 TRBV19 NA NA CASIGEKLFF TGTGCCAGTATTGGTGAAAAACTGTTTTTT
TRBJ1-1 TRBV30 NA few CAWTRAREAFF TGTGCCTGGACCCGAGCCCGTGAAGCTTTCTTT
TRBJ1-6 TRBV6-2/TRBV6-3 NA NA CASSSLDSYNSPLHF TGTGCCAGCAGTTCCCTGGACTCCTATAATTCACCCCTCCACTTT
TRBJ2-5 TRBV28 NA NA CASAGAGTETQYF TGTGCCAGCGCGGGGGCGGGGACAGAGACCCAGTACTTC
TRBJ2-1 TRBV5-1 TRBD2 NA CASSLRLAGNEQFF TGCGCCAGCAGCTTAAGACTAGCGGGGAATGAGCAGTTCTTC
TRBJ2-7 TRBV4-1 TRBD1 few CASSQGQGLYEQYF TGCGCCAGCAGCCAGGGACAGGGCCTGTACGAGCAGTACTTC
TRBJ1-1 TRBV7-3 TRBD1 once CASSPRQGSNTEAFF TGTGCCAGCAGCCCAAGACAGGGCTCTAACACTGAAGCTTTCTTT
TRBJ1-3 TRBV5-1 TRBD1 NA CASSSDRAMEGTIYF TGCGCCAGCAGCTCAGACAGGGCCATGGAAGGCACCATATATTTT
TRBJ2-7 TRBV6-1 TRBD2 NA CASSVQLRGGRTYEQYF TGTGCCAGCAGTGTCCAGCTCCGCGGGGGTCGGACCTACGAGCAGTACTTC
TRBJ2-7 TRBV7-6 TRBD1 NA CASSYGQGPSYEQYF TGTGCCAGCAGCTATGGACAGGGACCCTCCTACGAGCAGTACTTC
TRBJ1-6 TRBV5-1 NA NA CASSLGRDSPLHF TGCGCCAGCAGCTTGGGTAGAGATTCACCCCTCCACTTT
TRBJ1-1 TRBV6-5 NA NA CASSYKRNTEAFF TGTGCCAGCAGTTACAAGAGGAACACTGAAGCTTTCTTT
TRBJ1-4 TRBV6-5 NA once CASSRGQEKLFF TGTGCCAGCAGTCGGGGGCAAGAAAAACTGTTTTTT
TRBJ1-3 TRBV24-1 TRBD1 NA CATSDPGGNSGNTIYF TGTGCCACCAGTGACCCAGGGGGGAACTCTGGAAACACCATATATTTT
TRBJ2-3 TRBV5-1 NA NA CASSLYDPSTDTQYF TGCGCCAGCAGCTTGTACGACCCTAGCACAGATACGCAGTATTTT
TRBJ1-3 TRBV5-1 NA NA CASSSMSSGNTIYF TGCGCCAGCAGCTCTATGAGCTCTGGAAACACCATATATTTT
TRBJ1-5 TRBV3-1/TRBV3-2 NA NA CASSQGAAYSNQPQHF TGTGCCAGCAGCCAAGGGGCAGCATATAGCAATCAGCCCCAGCATTTT
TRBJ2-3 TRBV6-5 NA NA CAISLADTQYF TGTGCCATTTCGCTCGCAGATACGCAGTATTTT
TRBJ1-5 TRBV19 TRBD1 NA CASRGQTTNNQPQHF TGTGCCAGTAGGGGACAGACTACGAACAATCAGCCCCAGCATTTT
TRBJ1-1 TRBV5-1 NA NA CASSLAAEEAFF TGCGCCAGCAGCTTGGCGGCAGAAGAAGCTTTCTTT
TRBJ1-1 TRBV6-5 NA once CASSSGFGGTEAFF TGTGCCAGCAGTTCAGGGTTTGGGGGCACTGAAGCTTTCTTT
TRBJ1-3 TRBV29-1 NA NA CGSTGESSGNTIYF TGCGGGTCCACGGGGGAGAGCTCTGGAAACACCATATATTTT